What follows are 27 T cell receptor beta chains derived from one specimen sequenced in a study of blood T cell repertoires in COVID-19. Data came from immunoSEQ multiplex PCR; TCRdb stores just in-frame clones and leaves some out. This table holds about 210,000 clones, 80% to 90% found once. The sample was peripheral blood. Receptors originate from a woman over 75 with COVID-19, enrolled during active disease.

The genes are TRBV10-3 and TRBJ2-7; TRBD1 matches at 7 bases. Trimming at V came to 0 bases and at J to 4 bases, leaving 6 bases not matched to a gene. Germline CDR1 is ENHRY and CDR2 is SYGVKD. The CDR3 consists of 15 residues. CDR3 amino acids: CAISESPGGEYEQYF. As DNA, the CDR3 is TGTGCCATCAGTGAGTCACCAGGGGGTGAGTACGAGCAGTACTTC.

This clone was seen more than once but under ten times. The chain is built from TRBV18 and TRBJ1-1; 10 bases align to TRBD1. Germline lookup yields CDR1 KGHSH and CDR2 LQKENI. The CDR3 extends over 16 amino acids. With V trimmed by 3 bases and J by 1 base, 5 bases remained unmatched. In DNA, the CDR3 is TGTGCCAGCTCACCCCTGACAGGGGGCCAGAACACTGAAGCTTTCTTT. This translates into CASSPLTGGQNTEAFF.

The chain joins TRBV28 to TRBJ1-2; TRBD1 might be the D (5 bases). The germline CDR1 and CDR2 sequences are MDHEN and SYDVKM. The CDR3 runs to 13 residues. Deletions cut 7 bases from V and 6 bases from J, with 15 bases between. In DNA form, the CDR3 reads TGTGCCAGCACCAAATGGGGGGTAGATGGCTACACCTTC. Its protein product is CASTKWGVDGYTF.

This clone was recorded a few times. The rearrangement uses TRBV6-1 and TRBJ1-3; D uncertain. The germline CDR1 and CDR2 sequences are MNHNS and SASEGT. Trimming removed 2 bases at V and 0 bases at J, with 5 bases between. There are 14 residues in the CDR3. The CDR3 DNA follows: TGTGCCAGCAGTGAAATGAGCTCTGGAAACACCATATATTTT. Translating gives CASSEMSSGNTIYF.

The chain's CDR3 is CASSTHLNEKLFF. The CDR3 DNA reads TGCGCCAGCAGCACTCACCTTAATGAAAAACTGTTTTTT. The chain has TRBV5-1 and TRBJ1-4, with D unclear. V lost 4 bases, J lost 4 bases, and 8 bases lay in between. The germline V gene has CDR1 SGHRS and CDR2 YFSETQ. CDR3 length: 13 amino acids.

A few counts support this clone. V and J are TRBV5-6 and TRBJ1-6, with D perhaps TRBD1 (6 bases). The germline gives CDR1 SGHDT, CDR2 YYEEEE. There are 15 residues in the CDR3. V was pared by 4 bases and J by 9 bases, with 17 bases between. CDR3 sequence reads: CASSPAGGLSSPLHF. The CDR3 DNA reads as TGTGCCAGCAGCCCTGCCGGGGGGCTGAGTTCACCCCTCCACTTT. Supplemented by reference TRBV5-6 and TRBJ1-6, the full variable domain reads DAGVTQSPTHLIKTRGQQVTLRCSPKSGHDTVSWYQQALGQGPQFIFQYYEEEERQRGNFPDRFSGHQFPNYSSELNVNALLLGDSALYLCASSPAGGLSSPLHFGNGTRLTVT.

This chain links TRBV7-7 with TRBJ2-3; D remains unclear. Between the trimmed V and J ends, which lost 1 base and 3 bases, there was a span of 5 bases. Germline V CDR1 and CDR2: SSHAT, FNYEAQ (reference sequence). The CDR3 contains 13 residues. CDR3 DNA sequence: TGTGCCAGCAGCTTAGACGGGACAGATACGCAGTATTTT. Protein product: CASSLDGTDTQYF.

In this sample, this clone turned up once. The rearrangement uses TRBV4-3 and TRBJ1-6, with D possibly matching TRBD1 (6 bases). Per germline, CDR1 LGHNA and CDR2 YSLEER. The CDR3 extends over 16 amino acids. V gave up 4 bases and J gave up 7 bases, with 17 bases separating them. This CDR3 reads CASSLSMAGVNSPLHF. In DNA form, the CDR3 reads TGCGCCAGCAGCCTTTCCATGGCAGGGGTCAATTCACCCCTCCACTTT.

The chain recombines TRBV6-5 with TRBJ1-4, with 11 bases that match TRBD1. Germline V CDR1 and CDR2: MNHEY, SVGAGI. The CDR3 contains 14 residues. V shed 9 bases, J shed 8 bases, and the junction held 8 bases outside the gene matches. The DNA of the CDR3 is TGTGCCAGTGGGGACAGGGGGGCTCAGGAAAAACTGTTTTTT. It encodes CASGDRGAQEKLFF.

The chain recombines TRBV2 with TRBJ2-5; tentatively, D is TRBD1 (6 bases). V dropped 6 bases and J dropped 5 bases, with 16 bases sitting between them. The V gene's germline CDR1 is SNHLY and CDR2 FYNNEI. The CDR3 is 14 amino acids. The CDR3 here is CASRRTALGETQYF. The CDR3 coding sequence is TGTGCCAGCAGGAGGACAGCCTTAGGGGAGACCCAGTACTTC.

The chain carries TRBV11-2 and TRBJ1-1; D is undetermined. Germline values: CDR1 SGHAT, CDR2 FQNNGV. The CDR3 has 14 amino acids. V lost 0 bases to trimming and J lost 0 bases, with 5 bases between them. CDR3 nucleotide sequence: TGTGCCAGCAGCTTAGATCAGGTGAACACTGAAGCTTTCTTT. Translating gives CASSLDQVNTEAFF.

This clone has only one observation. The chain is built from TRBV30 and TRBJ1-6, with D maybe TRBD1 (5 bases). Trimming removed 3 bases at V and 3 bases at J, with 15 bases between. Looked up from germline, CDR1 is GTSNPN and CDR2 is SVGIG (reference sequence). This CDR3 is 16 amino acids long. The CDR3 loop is CAWRAGWGNYNSPLHF. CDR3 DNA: TGTGCCTGGAGGGCAGGGTGGGGTAACTATAATTCACCCCTCCACTTT.

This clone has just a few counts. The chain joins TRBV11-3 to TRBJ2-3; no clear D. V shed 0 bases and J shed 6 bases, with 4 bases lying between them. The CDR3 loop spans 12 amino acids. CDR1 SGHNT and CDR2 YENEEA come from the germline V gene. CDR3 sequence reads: CASSLDGDTQYF. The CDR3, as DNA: TGTGCCAGCAGCTTAGACGGGGATACGCAGTATTTT.

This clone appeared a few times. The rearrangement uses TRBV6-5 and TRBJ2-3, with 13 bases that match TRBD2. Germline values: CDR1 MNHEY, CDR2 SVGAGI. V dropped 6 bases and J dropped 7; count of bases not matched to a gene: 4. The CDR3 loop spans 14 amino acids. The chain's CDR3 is CASRGTSGINTQYF. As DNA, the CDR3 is TGTGCCAGCAGGGGGACTAGCGGGATAAATACGCAGTATTTT.

The CDR3: CASSLAGGAGSSYNSPLHF. The CDR3 DNA follows: TGTGCCAGCAGTCTCGCGGGGGGGGCAGGCAGCTCCTATAATTCACCCCTCCACTTT. V gene TRBV6-6 combines with J gene TRBJ1-6; D perhaps matches TRBD1 (6 bases). Looked up from germline, CDR1 is MNHNY and CDR2 is SVGAGI (reference sequence). V was clipped by 5 bases and J by 0 bases, with 20 bases between them. The CDR3 is 19 residues long.

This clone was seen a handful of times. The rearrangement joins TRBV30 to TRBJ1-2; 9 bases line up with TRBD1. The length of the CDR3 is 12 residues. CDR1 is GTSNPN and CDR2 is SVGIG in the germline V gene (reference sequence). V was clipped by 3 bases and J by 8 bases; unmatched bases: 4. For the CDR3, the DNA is TGTGCCTGGAGGGGGACAGGGAGGGGCTACACCTTC. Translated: CAWRGTGRGYTF.

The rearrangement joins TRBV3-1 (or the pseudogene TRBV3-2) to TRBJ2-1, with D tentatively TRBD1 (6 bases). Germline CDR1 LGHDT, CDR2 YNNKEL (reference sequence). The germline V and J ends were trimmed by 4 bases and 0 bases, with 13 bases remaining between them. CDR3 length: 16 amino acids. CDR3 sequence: CASSRQTGFSYNEQFF. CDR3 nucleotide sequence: TGTGCCAGCAGCCGCCAGACAGGATTCTCCTACAATGAGCAGTTCTTC.

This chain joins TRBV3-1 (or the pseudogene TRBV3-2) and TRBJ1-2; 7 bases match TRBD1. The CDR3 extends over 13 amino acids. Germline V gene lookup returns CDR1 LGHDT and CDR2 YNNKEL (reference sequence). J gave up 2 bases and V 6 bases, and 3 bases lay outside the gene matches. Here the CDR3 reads CASRFRGNYGYTF. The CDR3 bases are TGTGCCAGCAGGTTCAGGGGGAACTATGGCTACACCTTC.

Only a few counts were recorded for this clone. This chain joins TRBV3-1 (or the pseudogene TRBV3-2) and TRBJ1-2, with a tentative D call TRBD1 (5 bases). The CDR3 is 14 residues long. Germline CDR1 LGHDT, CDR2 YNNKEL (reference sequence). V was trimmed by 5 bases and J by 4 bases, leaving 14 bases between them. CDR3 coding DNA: TGTGCCAGCAGCGACGACAGACGCTCCTATGGCTACACCTTC. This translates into CASSDDRRSYGYTF.

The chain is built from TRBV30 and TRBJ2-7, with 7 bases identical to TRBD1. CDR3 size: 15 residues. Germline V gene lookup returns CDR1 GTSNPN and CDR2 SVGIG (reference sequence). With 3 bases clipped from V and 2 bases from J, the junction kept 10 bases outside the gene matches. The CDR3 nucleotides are TGTGCCTGGAGGCGATGGACAGGAGGAACCTACGAGCAGTACTTC. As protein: CAWRRWTGGTYEQYF. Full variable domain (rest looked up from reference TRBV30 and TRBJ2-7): SQTIHQWPATLVQPVGSPLSLECTVEGTSNPNLYWYRQAAGRGLQLLFYSVGIGQISSEVPQNLSASRPQDRQFILSSKKLLLSDSGFYLCAWRRWTGGTYEQYFGPGTRLTVT.

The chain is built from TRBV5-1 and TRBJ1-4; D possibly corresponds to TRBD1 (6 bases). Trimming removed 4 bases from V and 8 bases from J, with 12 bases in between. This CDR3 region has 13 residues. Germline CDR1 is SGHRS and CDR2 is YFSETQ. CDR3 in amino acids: CASSRPGQEKLFF. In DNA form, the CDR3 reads TGCGCCAGCAGCCGACCCGGACAGGAAAAACTGTTTTTT. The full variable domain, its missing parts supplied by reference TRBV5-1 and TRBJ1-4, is KAGVTQTPRYLIKTRGQQVTLSCSPISGHRSVSWYQQTPGQGLQFLFEYFSETQRNKGNFPGRFSGRQFSNSRSEMNVSTLELGDSALYLCASSRPGQEKLFFGSGTQLSVL.

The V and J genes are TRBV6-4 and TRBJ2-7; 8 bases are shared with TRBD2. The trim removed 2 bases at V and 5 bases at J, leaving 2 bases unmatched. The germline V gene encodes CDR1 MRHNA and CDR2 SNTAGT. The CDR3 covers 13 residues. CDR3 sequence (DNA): TGTGCCAGCAGTGACCGGGGGGGCCACGAGCAGTACTTC. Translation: CASSDRGGHEQYF.

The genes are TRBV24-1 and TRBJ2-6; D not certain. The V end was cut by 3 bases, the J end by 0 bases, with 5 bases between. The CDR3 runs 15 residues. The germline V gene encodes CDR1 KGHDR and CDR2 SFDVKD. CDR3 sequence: CATSDTSSGANVLTF. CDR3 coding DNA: TGTGCCACCAGTGATACGAGCTCTGGGGCCAACGTCCTGACTTTC.

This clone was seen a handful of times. The CDR3 DNA reads TGCGCCAGCACCCCTCGGGGGGGGGACACCGGGGAGCTGTTTTTT. Amino acids: CASTPRGGDTGELFF. This chain uses TRBV5-1 with TRBJ2-2, with TRBD2 identical over 8 bases. Looked up from germline, CDR1 is SGHRS and CDR2 is YFSETQ. The V segment lost 6 bases and the J segment 3 bases; nucleotides outside the gene matches: 7. This CDR3 has 15 residues.

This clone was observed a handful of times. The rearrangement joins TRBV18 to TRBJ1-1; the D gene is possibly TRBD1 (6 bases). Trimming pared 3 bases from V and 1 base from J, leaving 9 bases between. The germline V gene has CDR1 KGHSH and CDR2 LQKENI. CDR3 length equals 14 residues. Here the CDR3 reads CASSPQGGNTEAFF. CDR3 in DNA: TGTGCCAGCTCACCGCAAGGGGGGAACACTGAAGCTTTCTTT.

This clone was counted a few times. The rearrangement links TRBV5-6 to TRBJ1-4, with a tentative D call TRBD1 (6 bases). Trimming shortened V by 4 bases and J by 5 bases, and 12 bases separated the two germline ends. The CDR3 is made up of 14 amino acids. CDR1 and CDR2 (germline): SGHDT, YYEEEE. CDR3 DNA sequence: TGTGCCAGCAGCCTAGGACAGAAAAATGAAAAACTGTTTTTT. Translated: CASSLGQKNEKLFF.

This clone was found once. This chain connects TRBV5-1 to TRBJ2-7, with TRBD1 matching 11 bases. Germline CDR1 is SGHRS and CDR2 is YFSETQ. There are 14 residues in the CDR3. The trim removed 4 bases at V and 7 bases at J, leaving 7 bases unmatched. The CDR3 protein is CASSPGDRGWEQYF. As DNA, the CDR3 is TGCGCCAGCAGCCCCGGGGACAGGGGGTGGGAGCAGTACTTC. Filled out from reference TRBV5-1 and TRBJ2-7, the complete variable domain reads KAGVTQTPRYLIKTRGQQVTLSCSPISGHRSVSWYQQTPGQGLQFLFEYFSETQRNKGNFPGRFSGRQFSNSRSEMNVSTLELGDSALYLCASSPGDRGWEQYFGPGTRLTVT.